This record concerns one TCR beta chain sequence. Its antigen is undetermined. The junction does not match germline at one end; this may be a read error. This sample is drawn from a study of T-cell reconstitution after alpha-beta-depleted transplantation in children. Study outcomes and limitations: T-cell counts and diversity at one year post-transplant came mainly from newly produced T cells. There were some patients whose high TCRbeta diversity at day 60 came from surviving recipient T cells and thymic progenitors.

This CDR3 is 12 amino acids long. Germline CDR1 is SSHAT and CDR2 is FNYEAQ (reference sequence). It was with unique molecular identifiers that the TCRbeta library was prepared. A single record per CDR3 protein comes from TCRdb applying MiXCR to the PCR reads. The data hold some 350,000 distinct CDR3 sequences, with roughly 15% observed a single time. This sample comprised PBMCs, mostly from graft donor cells, obtained 360 days after TCRalphabeta/CD19-depleted stem cell transplant. The clonotype comes from a male patient under 10 years old who had a stem cell transplant for acute lymphoblastic leukemia, so the T cells may come from the graft donor. The chain is built from TRBV7-7 and TRBJ2-1, with unresolved D. This chain's CDR3 is CASSFTGNEQFF. The CDR3 nucleotides are TGTGCTAGCAGCTTCACTGGCAATGAGCAGTTCTTC.